This passage covers 5 T cell receptor beta chains from one sample sequenced in a study of blood T cell repertoires in COVID-19 (dated by TCRdb to 2018 to 2021). Receptor libraries were prepared by the immunoSEQ multiplex PCR assay. TCRdb provides this immuneACCESS table in a form limited to in-frame rearrangements. Some clones are lacking; in checked studies, under half of them reflect an unresolved V gene, and why the rest are absent is not known. The sample table shows some 190,000 clones, and 86% are seen once. The ten largest clones add up to around 6% of the sample. Sequencing was done on a sample of PBMCs or T cells enriched from blood (not recorded which). Receptors originate from a man aged 40-55 years with acute COVID-19.

The chain recombines TRBV2 with TRBJ1-5; TRBD1 might be the D (6 bases). The CDR3 is 15 amino acids. Germline assignment: CDR1 SNHLY and CDR2 FYNNEI. The V and J ends lost 3 bases and 0 bases respectively, with 9 bases between them. CDR3 residues: CASSESGDSNQPQHF. The DNA of the CDR3 is TGTGCCAGCAGTGAGTCAGGGGATAGCAATCAGCCCCAGCATTTT.

V usage is TRBV25-1 and J usage is TRBJ2-7, with 9 bases that match TRBD2. The CDR3 is 17 amino acids. Germline CDR1 and CDR2: MGHDK and SYGVNS. J lost 0 bases, V lost 7 bases, and 13 bases had no gene match. The CDR3 DNA reads TGTGCCAGCACGGTGATAGCGGGAGACAGGGACTCCTACGAGCAGTACTTC. Its translation is CASTVIAGDRDSYEQYF.

This chain joins TRBV9 and TRBJ2-7; D unclear. This CDR3 has 15 amino acids. V was pared by 0 bases and J by 0 bases, with 10 bases between. Per germline, CDR1 SGDLS and CDR2 YYNGEE. The CDR3 bases are TGTGCCAGCAGCGTAGTTCCAGCGAGCTCCTACGAGCAGTACTTC. Translated, it gives CASSVVPASSYEQYF.

In nucleotides, the CDR3 is TGTGCCAGCAGTGACTCGGGTCTAGCGGGTTTCAATGAGCAGTTCTTC. Translation: CASSDSGLAGFNEQFF. The J gene is TRBJ2-1, the V gene TRBV6-4; 8 bases are shared with TRBD2. Losses at the gene ends were 0 bases for V and 6 bases for J; bases not matched to a gene: 7. The CDR3 contains 16 residues. Germline-derived CDR1 and CDR2 are MRHNA and SNTAGT.

There are a few counts of this clone. The chain has TRBV10-1 and TRBJ2-2; no firm D call. The CDR3 consists of 12 residues. Germline V lookup: CDR1 WNHNN, CDR2 SYGVQD (reference sequence). The germline V and J ends were trimmed by 5 bases and 8 bases, with 9 bases remaining between them. The CDR3 nucleotides are TGCGCCAGCAGTACCTCCGGTGGGGAGCTGTTTTTT. This codes for CASSTSGGELFF.